The 6 T cell receptor beta chains below come from one sample, sequenced in a study of T cell responses to AZD1222 COVID-19 vaccine. Sequencing was performed with immunoSEQ multiplex PCR; in TCRdb, only in-frame clones are kept and a portion is missing. Altogether about 96,000 clones are present, about nine tenths being singletons, with the ten largest covering approximately 25%. Here the sequenced sample was peripheral blood, taken on day 0 of AZD1222 vaccination. These TCRs come from an adult in good health.

The chain uses TRBV7-2 and TRBJ2-5; maybe TRBD1 (6 bases). The germline V gene encodes CDR1 SGHTA and CDR2 FQGNSA. The CDR3 covers 16 residues. Trimming shortened V by 4 bases and J by 4 bases, and 19 bases separated the two germline ends. As DNA, the CDR3 is TGTGCCAGCAGCTACCGGGGTTTGGGGGCAGGAGAGACCCAGTACTTC. Its translation: CASSYRGLGAGETQYF. Supplemented by reference TRBV7-2 and TRBJ2-5, the full variable domain reads GAGVSQSPSNKVTEKGKDVELRCDPISGHTALYWYRQSLGQGLEFLIYFQGNSAPDKSGLPSDRFSAERTGGSVSTLTIQRTQQEDSAVYLCASSYRGLGAGETQYFGPGTRLLVL.

This clone was seen a few times. The chain employs TRBV28 and TRBJ1-3; 10 nucleotides agree with TRBD1. V was clipped by 4 bases and J by 7 bases; unmatched bases: 4. CDR1 is MDHEN and CDR2 is SYDVKM in the germline V gene. This CDR3 is built from 14 residues. CDR3 sequence: CASSSGQGWNTIYF. The CDR3 bases are TGTGCCAGCAGTTCGGGACAGGGGTGGAACACCATATATTTT.

V gene TRBV5-1 combines with J gene TRBJ2-1, with 8 positions matching TRBD1. Germline-derived CDR1 and CDR2 are SGHRS and YFSETQ. The CDR3 is 15 amino acids. With 2 bases clipped from V and 1 base from J, the junction kept 2 bases outside the gene matches. CDR3 loop: CASSLQGDSYNEQFF. CDR3 sequence (DNA): TGCGCCAGCAGCTTACAGGGGGATTCCTACAATGAGCAGTTCTTC. The full variable domain, completed using reference TRBV5-1 and TRBJ2-1, is KAGVTQTPRYLIKTRGQQVTLSCSPISGHRSVSWYQQTPGQGLQFLFEYFSETQRNKGNFPGRFSGRQFSNSRSEMNVSTLELGDSALYLCASSLQGDSYNEQFFGPGTRLTVL.

J is TRBJ2-3 and V is TRBV28; no reliable D call. The ends were cut back, 5 bases at V and 0 bases at J, with 6 bases in the middle. Germline V gives CDR1 MDHEN, CDR2 SYDVKM. CDR3 length: 13 residues. Here the CDR3 DNA reads TGTGCCAGCAGTACTCCTAGCACAGATACGCAGTATTTT. It is translated as CASSTPSTDTQYF.

The rearrangement uses TRBV18 and TRBJ1-6; no definite D call. The V gene lost 2 bases and the J gene lost 4 bases, with 6 bases spanning the gap. The length of the CDR3 is 14 residues. In germline, CDR1 is KGHSH, CDR2 LQKENI. The CDR3 coding sequence is TGTGCCAGCTCACCAGAGGGATATAATTCACCCCTCCACTTT. Protein: CASSPEGYNSPLHF.

The chain joins TRBV7-9 to TRBJ2-5, with a weak D call TRBD2 (5 bases). Looked up from germline, CDR1 is SEHNR and CDR2 is FQNEAQ (reference sequence). This CDR3 is 13 amino acids long. V was clipped by 3 bases and J by 4 bases, with 9 bases between them. This chain's CDR3 is CASSFEGLETQYF. In DNA, the CDR3 is TGTGCCAGCAGCTTTGAGGGTTTAGAGACCCAGTACTTC.